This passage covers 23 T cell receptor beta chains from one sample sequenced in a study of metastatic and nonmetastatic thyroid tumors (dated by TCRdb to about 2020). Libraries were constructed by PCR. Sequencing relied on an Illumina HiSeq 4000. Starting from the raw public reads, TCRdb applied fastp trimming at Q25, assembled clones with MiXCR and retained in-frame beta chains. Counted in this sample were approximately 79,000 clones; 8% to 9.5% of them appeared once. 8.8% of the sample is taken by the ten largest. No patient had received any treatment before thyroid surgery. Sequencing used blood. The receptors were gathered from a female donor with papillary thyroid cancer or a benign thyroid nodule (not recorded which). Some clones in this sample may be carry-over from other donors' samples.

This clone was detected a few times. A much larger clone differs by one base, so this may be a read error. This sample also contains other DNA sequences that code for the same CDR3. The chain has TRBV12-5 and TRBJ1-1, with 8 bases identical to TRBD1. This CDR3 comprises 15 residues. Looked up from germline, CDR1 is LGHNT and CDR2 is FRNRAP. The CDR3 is CASGLVQGVNTEAFF. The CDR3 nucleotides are TGTGCTAGTGGTCTGGTACAGGGGGTGAACACTGAAGCTTTCTTT.

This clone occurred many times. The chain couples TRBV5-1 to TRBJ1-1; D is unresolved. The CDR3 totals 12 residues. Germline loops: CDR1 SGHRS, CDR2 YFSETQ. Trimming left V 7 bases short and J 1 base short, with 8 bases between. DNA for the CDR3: TGCGCCAGCCGAGGAGGGAACACTGAAGCTTTCTTT. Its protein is CASRGGNTEAFF.

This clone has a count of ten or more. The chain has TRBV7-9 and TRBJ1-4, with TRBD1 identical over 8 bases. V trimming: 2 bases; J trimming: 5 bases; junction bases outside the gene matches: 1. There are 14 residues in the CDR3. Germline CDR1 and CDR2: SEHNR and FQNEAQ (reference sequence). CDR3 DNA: TGTGCCAGCAGCTTAAGACAGGGGAATGAAAAACTGTTTTTT. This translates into CASSLRQGNEKLFF.

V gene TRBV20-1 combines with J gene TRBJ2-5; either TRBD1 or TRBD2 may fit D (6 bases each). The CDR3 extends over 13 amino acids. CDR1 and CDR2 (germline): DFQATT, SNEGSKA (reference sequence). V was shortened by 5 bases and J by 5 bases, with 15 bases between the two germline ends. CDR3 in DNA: TGCAGTGCTTGGGGGGCGAGACAGGAGACCCAGTACTTC. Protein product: CSAWGARQETQYF.

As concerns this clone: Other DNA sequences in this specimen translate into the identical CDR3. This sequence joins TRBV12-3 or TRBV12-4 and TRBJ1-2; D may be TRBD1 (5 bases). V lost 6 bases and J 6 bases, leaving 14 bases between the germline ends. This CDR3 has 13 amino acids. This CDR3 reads CASSLAGGDGYTF. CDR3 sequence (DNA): TGTGCCAGCAGCCTCGCCGGGGGTGATGGCTACACCTTC.

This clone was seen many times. The CDR3 DNA follows: TGTGCCAGCTCACCAATTTGGCTCGCGGGCTCCTACGAGCAGTACTTC. This sequence encodes CASSPIWLAGSYEQYF. The chain uses TRBV18 and TRBJ2-7; possible D gene TRBD2, 5 bases. Trimming removed 2 bases at V and 0 bases at J, with 14 bases between. CDR1 KGHSH and CDR2 LQKENI come from the germline V gene. The CDR3 runs to 16 residues.

CDR3 bases: TGTGCCAGCAGTTTTGGGGGAGTGAGTTACGAGCAGTACTTC. It encodes CASSFGGVSYEQYF. The rearrangement links TRBV28 to TRBJ2-7; D is tentatively TRBD1 or TRBD2 (5 bases each). The V gene lost 3 bases and the J gene lost 4 bases, with 13 bases spanning the gap. The germline gives CDR1 MDHEN, CDR2 SYDVKM. The CDR3 sequence is 14 residues long.

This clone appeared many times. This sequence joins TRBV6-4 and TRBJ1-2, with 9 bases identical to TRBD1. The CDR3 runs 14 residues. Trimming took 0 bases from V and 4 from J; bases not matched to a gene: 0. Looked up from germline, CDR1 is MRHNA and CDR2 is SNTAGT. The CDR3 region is CASSDSTGGYGYTF. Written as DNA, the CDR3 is TGTGCCAGCAGTGACTCGACAGGGGGCTATGGCTACACCTTC.

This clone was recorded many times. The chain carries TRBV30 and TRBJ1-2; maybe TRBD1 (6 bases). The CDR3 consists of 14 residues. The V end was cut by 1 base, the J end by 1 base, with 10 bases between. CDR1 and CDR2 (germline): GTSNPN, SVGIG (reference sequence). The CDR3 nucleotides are TGTGCCTGGAGTGGGGGGGCCAGTAACTATGGCTACACCTTC. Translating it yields CAWSGGASNYGYTF.

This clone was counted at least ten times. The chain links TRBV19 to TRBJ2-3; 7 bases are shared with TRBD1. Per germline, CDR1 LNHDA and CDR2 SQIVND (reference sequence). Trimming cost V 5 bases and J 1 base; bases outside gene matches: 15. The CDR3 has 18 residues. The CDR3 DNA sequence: TGTGCCAGTAGTTCCCCTAACAGGGGAAGGGCCCGCACAGATACGCAGTATTTT. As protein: CASSSPNRGRARTDTQYF. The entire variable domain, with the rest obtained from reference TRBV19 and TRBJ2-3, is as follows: DGGITQSPKYLFRKEGQNVTLSCEQNLNHDAMYWYRQDPGQGLRLIYYSQIVNDFQKGDIAEGYSVSREKKESFPLTVTSAQKNPTAFYLCASSSPNRGRARTDTQYFGPGTRLTVL.

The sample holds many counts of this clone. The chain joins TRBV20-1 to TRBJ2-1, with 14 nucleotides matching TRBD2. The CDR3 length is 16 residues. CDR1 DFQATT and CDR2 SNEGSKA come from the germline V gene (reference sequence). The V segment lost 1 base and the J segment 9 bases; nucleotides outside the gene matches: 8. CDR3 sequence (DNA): TGCAGTGCTAGAGGTGGAGCGGGACTAGCGGGGGTTGAGCAGTTCTTC. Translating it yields CSARGGAGLAGVEQFF.

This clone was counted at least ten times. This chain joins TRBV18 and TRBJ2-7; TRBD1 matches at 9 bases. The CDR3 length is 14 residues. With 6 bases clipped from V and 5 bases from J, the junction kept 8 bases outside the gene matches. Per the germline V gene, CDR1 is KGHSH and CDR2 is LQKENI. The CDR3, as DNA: TGTGCCAGCTCCCTGGACAGGGGCGGGCACGAGCAGTACTTC. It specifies CASSLDRGGHEQYF. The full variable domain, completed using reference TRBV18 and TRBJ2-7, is NAGVMQNPRHLVRRRGQEARLRCSPMKGHSHVYWYRQLPEEGLKFMVYLQKENIIDESGMPKERFSAEFPKEGPSILRIQQVVRGDSAAYFCASSLDRGGHEQYFGPGTRLTVT.

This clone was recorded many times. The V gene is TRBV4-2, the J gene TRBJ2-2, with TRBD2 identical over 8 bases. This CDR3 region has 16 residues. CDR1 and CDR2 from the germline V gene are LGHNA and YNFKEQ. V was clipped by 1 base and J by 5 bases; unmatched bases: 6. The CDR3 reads CASSQASGGGTGELFF. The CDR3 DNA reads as TGTGCCAGCAGCCAAGCGAGCGGGGGCGGAACCGGGGAGCTGTTTTTT.

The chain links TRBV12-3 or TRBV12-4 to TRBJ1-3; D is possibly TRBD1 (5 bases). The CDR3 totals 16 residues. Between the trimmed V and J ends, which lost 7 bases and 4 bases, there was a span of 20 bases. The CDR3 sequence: CASIIIGALAGNTIYF. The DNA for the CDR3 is TGTGCCAGCATCATAATCGGGGCACTGGCGGGAAACACCATATATTTT.

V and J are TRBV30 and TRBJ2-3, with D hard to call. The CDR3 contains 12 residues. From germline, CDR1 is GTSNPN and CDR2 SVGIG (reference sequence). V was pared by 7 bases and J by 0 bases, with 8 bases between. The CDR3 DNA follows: TGTGCCTTTGCGGAAAGCACAGATACGCAGTATTTT. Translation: CAFAESTDTQYF.

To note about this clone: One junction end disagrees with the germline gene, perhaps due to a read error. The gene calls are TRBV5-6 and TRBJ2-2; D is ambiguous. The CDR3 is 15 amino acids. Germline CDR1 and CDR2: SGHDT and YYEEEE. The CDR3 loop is CTSSLEPGNTGELFF. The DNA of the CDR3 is TGTACCAGCAGCTTGGAGCCCGGGAACACCGGGGAGCTGTTTTTT.

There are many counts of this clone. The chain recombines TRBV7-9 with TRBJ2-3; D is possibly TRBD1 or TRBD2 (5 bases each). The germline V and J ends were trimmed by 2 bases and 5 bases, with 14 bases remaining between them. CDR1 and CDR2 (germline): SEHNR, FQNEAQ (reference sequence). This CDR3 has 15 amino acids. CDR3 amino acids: CASSLTGQTGDTQYF. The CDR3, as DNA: TGTGCCAGCAGCTTAACGGGGCAGACGGGAGATACGCAGTATTTT.

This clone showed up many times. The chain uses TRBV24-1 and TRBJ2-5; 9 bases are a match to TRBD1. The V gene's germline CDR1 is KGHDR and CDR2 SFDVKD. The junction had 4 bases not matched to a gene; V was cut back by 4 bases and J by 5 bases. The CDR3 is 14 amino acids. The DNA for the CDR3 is TGTGCCACCAGTGACCACAGGGGGCGTGAGACCCAGTACTTC. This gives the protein CATSDHRGRETQYF.

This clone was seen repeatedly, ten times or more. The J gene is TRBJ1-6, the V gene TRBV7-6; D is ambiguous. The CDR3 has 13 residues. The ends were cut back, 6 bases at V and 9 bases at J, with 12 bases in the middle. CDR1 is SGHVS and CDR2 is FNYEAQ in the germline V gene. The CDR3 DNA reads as TGTGCCAGCAGTCAAGGGCTTCCTTCACCCCTCCACTTT. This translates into CASSQGLPSPLHF. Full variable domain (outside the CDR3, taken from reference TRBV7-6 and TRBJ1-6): GAGVSQSPRYKVTKRGQDVALRCDPISGHVSLYWYRQALGQGPEFLTYFNYEAQQDKSGLPNDRFSAERPEGSISTLTIQRTEQRDSAMYRCASSQGLPSPLHFGNGTRLTVT.

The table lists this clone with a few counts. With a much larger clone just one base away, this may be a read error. The CDR3 region is CASSGQDREVLSSGNTIYF. The CDR3 DNA reads TGCGCCAGCAGTGGACAGGACAGAGAAGTCCTGAGCTCTGGAAACACCATATATTTT. The chain couples TRBV10-1 to TRBJ1-3; TRBD1 is a possible D gene (6 bases). The V and J ends lost 4 bases and 0 bases respectively, with 22 bases between them. CDR3 length: 19 residues. The germline V gene encodes CDR1 WNHNN and CDR2 SYGVQD (reference sequence).

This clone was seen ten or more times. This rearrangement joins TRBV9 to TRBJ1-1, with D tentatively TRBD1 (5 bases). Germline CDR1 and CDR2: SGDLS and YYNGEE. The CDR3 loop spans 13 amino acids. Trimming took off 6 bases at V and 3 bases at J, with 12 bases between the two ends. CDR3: CASKRDVDTEAFF. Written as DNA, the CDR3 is TGTGCCAGCAAAAGGGACGTGGACACTGAAGCTTTCTTT.

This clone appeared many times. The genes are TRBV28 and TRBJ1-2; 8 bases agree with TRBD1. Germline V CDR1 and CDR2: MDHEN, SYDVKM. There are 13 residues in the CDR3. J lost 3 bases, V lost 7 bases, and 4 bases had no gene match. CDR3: CASMYRGDYGYTF. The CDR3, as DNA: TGTGCCAGCATGTACAGGGGGGACTATGGCTACACCTTC.

This CDR3 reads CASSLTVGAGTEAFF. In DNA form, the CDR3 reads TGCGCCAGCAGCCTGACAGTGGGGGCGGGCACTGAAGCTTTCTTT. The rearrangement links TRBV5-1 to TRBJ1-1; the D gene is possibly TRBD1 (6 bases). This CDR3 spans 15 amino acids. V lost 4 bases and J lost 4, with 17 bases in between. Looked up from germline, CDR1 is SGHRS and CDR2 is YFSETQ.